This T cell receptor beta chain originates from a study of OX40 agonist ivuxolimab in advanced cancers. TCRdb's table, derived via immunoSEQ multiplex PCR, lists solely in-frame clones and lacks some. The table shows tens of thousands of clones, with more than 85% occurring only once. Germline V gives CDR1 SEHNR, CDR2 FQNEAQ (reference sequence). Trimming took 3 bases from V and 7 from J, leaving 22 bases between them. The CDR3 runs 16 residues. Samples were taken at baseline and on day 1 of cycles 4 and 7. The material was CD4+ or CD8+ T cells sorted from blood, obtained in a trial of the OX40 agonist ivuxolimab. This TCR was recovered from an adult with an advanced solid tumor such as melanoma, head and neck, liver or kidney cancer. J is TRBJ2-7 and V is TRBV7-9, with D tentatively TRBD1 or TRBD2 (5 bases each). CDR3 region: CASSFRTGTDSGEQYF. The CDR3, as DNA: TGTGCCAGCAGCTTTCGCACCGGGACGGACTCTGGGGAGCAGTACTTC.